Below, 2 T cell receptor beta chains from the same sample are listed, as sequenced in a study of cytotoxic CD8 clonotypes in ibrutinib-treated CLL. Assay used: immunoSEQ multiplex PCR; TCRdb lists only in-frame clones, some missing. The sample yields about 310,000 clones, 80% seen once. This specimen consisted of PBMCs, obtained before ibrutinib treatment. All receptors derive from a human donor with chronic lymphocytic leukemia.

The genes are TRBV2 and TRBJ2-2; 10 bases line up with TRBD2. The junction had 9 bases not matched to a gene; V was cut back by 9 bases and J by 2 bases. CDR1 is SNHLY and CDR2 is FYNNEI in the germline V gene. This CDR3 has 16 residues. The CDR3 region has the DNA TGTGCCAGAGGGACTAGCGAGACCCTTAACACCGGGGAGCTGTTTTTT. It codes for CARGTSETLNTGELFF.

V and J are TRBV9 and TRBJ2-7, with D perhaps TRBD1 (6 bases). The CDR3 is 16 amino acids. Trimming cost V 4 bases and J 5 bases, with 22 bases left between them. The V gene's germline CDR1 is SGDLS and CDR2 YYNGEE. The CDR3 region has the DNA TGTGCCAGCAGCCCGCGTTCTAGCAGGGGATCGAACGAGCAGTACTTC. Protein: CASSPRSSRGSNEQYF.